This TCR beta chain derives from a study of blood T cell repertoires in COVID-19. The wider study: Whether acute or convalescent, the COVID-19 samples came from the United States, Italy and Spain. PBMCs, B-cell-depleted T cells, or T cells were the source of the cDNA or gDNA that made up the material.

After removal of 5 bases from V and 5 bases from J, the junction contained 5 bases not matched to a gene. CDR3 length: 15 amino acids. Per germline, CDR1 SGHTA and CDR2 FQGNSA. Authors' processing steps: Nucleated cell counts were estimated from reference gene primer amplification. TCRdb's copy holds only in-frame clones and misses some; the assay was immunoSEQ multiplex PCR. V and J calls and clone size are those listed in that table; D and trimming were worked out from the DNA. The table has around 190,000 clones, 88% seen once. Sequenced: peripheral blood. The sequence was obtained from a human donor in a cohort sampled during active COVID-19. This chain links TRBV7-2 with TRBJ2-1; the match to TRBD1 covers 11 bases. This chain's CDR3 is CASSKDRGPNNEQFF. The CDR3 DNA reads TGTGCCAGCAGCAAGGACAGGGGGCCTAACAATGAGCAGTTCTTC.